Below are 7 T cell receptor beta chains sequenced from a single sample in a study of T cells in Graves' hyperthyroidism and ophthalmopathy. The investigators amplified TCR beta CDR3 regions from RNA transcripts. The primer set for the first-round RT-PCR of the TCR CDR3 was HTBI. TCRdb independently ran MiXCR on the multiplex PCR reads; one entry per CDR3 protein. The table shows around 420,000 distinct CDR3 sequences, with 15% to 19% occurring only once. The sequenced sample was blood. Receptor source: a woman aged 18 to 35 with Graves' hyperthyroidism.

This clonotype was counted only a few times. The chain has TRBV6-1 and TRBJ1-3; TRBD1 matches at 9 bases. Trimming took 5 bases from V and 8 from J; bases not matched to a gene: 7. This CDR3 is 14 amino acids long. CDR1 MNHNS and CDR2 SASEGT come from the germline V gene. DNA for the CDR3: TGTGCCAGCAGTCCAGGACAGGGGTCTGACACCATATATTTT. Its translation: CASSPGQGSDTIYF.

Comment on this clonotype: This may arise from a read error, as a much more abundant clone is one base away. The chain has TRBV9 and TRBJ2-5, with 12 bases that match TRBD1. Germline V gene sequence: CDR1 SGDLS, CDR2 YYNGEE. CDR3 length: 16 amino acids. CDR3 in DNA: TGTGCCGGCAGCGGCCCCGGGACAGGGGGCCGGGAGACCCAGTACTTC. Protein sequence: CAGSGPGTGGRETQYF.

This clonotype was seen more than once but under ten times. This sequence joins TRBV5-1 and TRBJ2-1; 15 bases line up with TRBD2. This CDR3 contains 21 residues. Germline V gives CDR1 SGHRS, CDR2 YFSETQ. Losses at the gene ends were 0 bases for V and 4 bases for J; bases not matched to a gene: 14. The CDR3 spells CASSLAVGLAGGGPRYNEQFF. The CDR3 bases are TGCGCCAGCAGCTTGGCCGTTGGACTAGCGGGAGGGGGTCCGCGATACAATGAGCAGTTCTTC.

This clonotype was found many times. The chain recombines TRBV2 with TRBJ2-3, with D perhaps TRBD1 or TRBD2 (6 bases each). Trimming removed 8 bases at V and 7 bases at J, with 19 bases between. The CDR3 is made up of 14 amino acids. Germline assignment: CDR1 SNHLY and CDR2 FYNNEI. For the CDR3, the DNA is TGTGCCAGCGTCAGTGGGGGGCGTGCGAATACGCAGTATTTT. It yields the protein CASVSGGRANTQYF.

This clonotype was seen ten or more times. The chain carries TRBV28 and TRBJ2-2, with TRBD2 matching 15 bases. Germline V gene lookup returns CDR1 MDHEN and CDR2 SYDVKM. Unmatched junction bases numbered 6, after V lost 6 bases and J lost 7 bases. The length of the CDR3 is 16 residues. In DNA form, the CDR3 reads TGTGCCAGCAGGCGGACTAGCGGGAGGGCCCGCGGGGAGCTGTTTTTT. Protein product: CASRRTSGRARGELFF.

This chain connects TRBV24-1 to TRBJ2-3, with 7 bases that match TRBD1. Germline loops: CDR1 KGHDR, CDR2 SFDVKD. V gave up 4 bases and J gave up 4 bases; unmatched junction bases: 10. CDR3 length equals 16 residues. CDR3: CATSDPRQGPSDTQYF. The CDR3 DNA reads as TGTGCCACCAGTGACCCGAGACAGGGTCCTTCAGATACGCAGTATTTT.

The J gene is TRBJ2-2, the V gene TRBV19, with D perhaps given as TRBD1 or TRBD2 (6 bases each). In germline, CDR1 is LNHDA, CDR2 SQIVND (reference sequence). Trimming shortened V by 7 bases and J by 3 bases, and 15 bases separated the two germline ends. This CDR3 is built from 15 residues. CDR3 in amino acids: CASIGRGGDTGELFF. CDR3 bases: TGTGCCAGTATCGGCAGGGGCGGGGACACCGGGGAGCTGTTTTTT.